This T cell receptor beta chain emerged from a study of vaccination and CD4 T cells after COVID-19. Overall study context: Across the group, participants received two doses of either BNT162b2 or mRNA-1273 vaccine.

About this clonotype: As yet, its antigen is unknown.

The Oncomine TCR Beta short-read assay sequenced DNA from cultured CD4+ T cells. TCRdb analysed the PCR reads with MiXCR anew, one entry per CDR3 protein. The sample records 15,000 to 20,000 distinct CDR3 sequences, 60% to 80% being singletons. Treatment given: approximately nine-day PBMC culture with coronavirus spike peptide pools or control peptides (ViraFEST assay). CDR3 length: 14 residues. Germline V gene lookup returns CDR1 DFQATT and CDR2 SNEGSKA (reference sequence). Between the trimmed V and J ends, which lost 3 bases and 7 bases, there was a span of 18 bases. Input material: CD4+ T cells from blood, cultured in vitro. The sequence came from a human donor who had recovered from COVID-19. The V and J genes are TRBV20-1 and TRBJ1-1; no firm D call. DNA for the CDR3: TGCAGTGCTAGCGAAGGACGGGTACTTGGTGAAGCTTTCTTT. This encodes CSASEGRVLGEAFF.